These T cell receptor beta chains were read from a single sample in a study of T cell changes during pregnancy in multiple sclerosis. Here immunoSEQ multiplex PCR was the method, and the copy in TCRdb shows in-frame clones only, minus some. The sample consists of more than 65,000 clones, approximately 91% of them appearing once. The sequencing here drew on peripheral blood, taken in the first trimester of pregnancy. The receptor set was obtained from a female donor with multiple sclerosis, enrolled in a pregnancy study. Both conserved end residues are part of each CDR3. Each record gives: clone size, V gene, CDR3 protein. Size tells how often a clone was seen (once, few, many) or the class of an expanded clone, and some rows leave it out.

NA	TRBV19	CASSSRLTSGGAYEQFF
NA	TRBV9	CASSVSGTGGNTIYF
NA	TRBV15	CATSRDAGQYHGGYTF
NA	TRBV5-1	CASRGRTDTQYF
NA	TRBV11-2	CASSLSWDSGGYKTQYF
NA	TRBV18	CASSPASGGPVGTQYF
once	TRBV30	CAWSADRASNQPQHF
NA	TRBV30	CAWSWREAGANVLTF
NA	TRBV5-4	CASSLLRGAGYTF
once	TRBV13	CASSTRDSRAGKLFF
NA	TRBV6-1	CASWGTGDNQPQHF
NA	TRBV28	CASSFGSLYEQFF
NA	TRBV20-1	CSAISGGAQYF